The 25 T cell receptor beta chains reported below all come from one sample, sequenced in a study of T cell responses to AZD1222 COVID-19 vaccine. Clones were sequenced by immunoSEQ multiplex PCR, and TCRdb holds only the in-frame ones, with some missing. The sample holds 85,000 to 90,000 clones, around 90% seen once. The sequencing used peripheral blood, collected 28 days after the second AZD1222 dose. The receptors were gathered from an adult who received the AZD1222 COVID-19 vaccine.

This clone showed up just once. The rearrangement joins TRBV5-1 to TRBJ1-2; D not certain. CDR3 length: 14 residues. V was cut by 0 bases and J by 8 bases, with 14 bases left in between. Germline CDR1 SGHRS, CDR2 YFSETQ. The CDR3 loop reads CASSLGGDWEGYTF. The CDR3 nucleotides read TGCGCCAGCAGCTTGGGGGGAGACTGGGAAGGCTACACCTTC.

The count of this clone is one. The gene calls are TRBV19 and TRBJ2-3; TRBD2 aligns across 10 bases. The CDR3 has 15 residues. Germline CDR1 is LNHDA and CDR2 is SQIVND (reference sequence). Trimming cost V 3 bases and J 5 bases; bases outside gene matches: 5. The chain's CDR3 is CASSIGAGGRDTQYF. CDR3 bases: TGTGCCAGTAGTATTGGAGCGGGGGGGAGAGATACGCAGTATTTT.

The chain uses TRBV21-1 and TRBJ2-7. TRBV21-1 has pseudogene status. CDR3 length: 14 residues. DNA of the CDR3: TGTGCCAGAGCTAGGACGGCAAGCTCCTACGAGCAGTACTTC. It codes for CARARTASSYEQYF.

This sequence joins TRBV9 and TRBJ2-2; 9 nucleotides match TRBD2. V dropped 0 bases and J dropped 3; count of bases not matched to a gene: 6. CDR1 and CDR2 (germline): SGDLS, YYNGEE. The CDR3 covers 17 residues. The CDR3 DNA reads TGTGCCAGCAGCGTAGGGTCGAGCGGGGGGCACACCGGGGAGCTGTTTTTT. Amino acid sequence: CASSVGSSGGHTGELFF.

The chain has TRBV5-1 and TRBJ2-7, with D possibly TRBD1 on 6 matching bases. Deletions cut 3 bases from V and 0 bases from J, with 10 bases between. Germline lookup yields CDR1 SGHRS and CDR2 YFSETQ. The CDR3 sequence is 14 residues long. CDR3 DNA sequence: TGCGCCAGCAGCTCACAGGGAAGCTCCTACGAGCAGTACTTC. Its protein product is CASSSQGSSYEQYF.

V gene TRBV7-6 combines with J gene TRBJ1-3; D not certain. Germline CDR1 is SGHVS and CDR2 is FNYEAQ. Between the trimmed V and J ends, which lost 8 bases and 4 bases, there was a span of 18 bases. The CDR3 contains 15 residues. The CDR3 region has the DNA TGTGCCAGCGGGGAGGGTCCGTCTCTGGGAAACACCATATATTTT. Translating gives CASGEGPSLGNTIYF.

The CDR3 is CASSPPGQGGTEAFF. Written as DNA, the CDR3 is TGTGCCAGCTCACCACCGGGCCAGGGGGGGACTGAAGCTTTCTTT. The V gene is TRBV18, the J gene TRBJ1-1; the match to TRBD1 covers 7 bases. The CDR3 length is 15 residues. Germline CDR1 reads KGHSH; CDR2 reads LQKENI. After removal of 0 bases from V and 5 bases from J, the junction contained 6 bases not matched to a gene.

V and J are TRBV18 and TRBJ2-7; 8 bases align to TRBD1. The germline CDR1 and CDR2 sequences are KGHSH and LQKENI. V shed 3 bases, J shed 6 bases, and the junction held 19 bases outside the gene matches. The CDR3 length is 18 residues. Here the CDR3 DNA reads TGTGCCAGCTCACCTCAATCTTTTCGGAGGACAGGGACTGTCGAGCAGTACTTC. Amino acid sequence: CASSPQSFRRTGTVEQYF.

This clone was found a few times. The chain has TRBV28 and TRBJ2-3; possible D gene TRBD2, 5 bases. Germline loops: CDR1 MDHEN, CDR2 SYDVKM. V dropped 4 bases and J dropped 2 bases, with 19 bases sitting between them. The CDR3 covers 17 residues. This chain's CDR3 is CASSSPPGSGFTDTQYF. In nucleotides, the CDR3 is TGTGCCAGCAGTTCTCCCCCTGGGAGCGGCTTCACAGATACGCAGTATTTT.

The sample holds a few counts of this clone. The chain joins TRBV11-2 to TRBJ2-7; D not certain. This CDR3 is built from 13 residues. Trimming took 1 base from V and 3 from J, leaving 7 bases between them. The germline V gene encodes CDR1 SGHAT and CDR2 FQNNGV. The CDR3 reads CASSLGSNYEQYF. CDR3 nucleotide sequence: TGTGCCAGCAGCTTAGGGTCTAACTACGAGCAGTACTTC.

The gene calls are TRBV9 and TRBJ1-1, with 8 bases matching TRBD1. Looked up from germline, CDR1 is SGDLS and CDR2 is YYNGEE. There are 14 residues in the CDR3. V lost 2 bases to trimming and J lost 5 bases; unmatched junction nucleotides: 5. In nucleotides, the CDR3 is TGTGCCAGCAGCGTTACAGGGGGTCAGACTGAAGCTTTCTTT. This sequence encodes CASSVTGGQTEAFF.

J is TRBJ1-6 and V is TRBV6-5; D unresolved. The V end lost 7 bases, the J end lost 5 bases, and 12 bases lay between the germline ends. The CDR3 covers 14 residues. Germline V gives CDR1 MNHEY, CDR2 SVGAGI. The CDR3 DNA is TGTGCCAGCAATATCCAGGCGGATAATTCACCCCTCCACTTT. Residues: CASNIQADNSPLHF.

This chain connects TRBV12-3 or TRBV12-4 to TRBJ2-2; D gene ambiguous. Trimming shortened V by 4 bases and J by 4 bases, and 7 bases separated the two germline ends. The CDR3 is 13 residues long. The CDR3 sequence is CASSSTFTGELFF. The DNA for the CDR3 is TGTGCCAGCAGTTCTACATTCACCGGGGAGCTGTTTTTT.

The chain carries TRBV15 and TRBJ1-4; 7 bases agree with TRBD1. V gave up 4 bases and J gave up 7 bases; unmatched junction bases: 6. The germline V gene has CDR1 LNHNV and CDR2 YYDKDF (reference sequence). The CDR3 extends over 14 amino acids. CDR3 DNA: TGTGCCACCAGCAAAAGACAGGGTGGTGAAAAACTGTTTTTT. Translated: CATSKRQGGEKLFF.

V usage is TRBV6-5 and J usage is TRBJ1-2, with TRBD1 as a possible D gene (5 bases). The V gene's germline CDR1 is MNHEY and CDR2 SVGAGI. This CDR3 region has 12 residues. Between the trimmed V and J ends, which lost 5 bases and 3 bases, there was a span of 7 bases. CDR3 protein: CASSRGHYGYTF. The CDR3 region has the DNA TGTGCCAGCAGTCGGGGACACTATGGCTACACCTTC.

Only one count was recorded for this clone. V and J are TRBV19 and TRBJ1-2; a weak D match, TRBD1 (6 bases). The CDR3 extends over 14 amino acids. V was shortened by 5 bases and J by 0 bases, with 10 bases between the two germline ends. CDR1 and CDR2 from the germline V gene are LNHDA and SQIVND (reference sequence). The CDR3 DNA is TGTGCCAGTAGTTGGGGGCGTTCTAACTATGGCTACACCTTC. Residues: CASSWGRSNYGYTF.

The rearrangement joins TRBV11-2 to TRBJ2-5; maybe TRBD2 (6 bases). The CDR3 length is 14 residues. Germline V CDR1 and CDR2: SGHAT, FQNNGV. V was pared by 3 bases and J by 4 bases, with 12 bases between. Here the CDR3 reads CASSFGSGRETQYF. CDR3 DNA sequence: TGTGCCAGCAGCTTCGGTAGCGGTAGAGAGACCCAGTACTTC.

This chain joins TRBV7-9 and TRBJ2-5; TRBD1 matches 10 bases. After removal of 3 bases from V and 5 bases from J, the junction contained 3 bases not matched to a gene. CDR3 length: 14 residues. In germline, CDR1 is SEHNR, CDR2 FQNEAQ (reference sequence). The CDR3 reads CASSLTGGAETQYF. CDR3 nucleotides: TGTGCCAGCAGCTTGACAGGGGGCGCGGAGACCCAGTACTTC. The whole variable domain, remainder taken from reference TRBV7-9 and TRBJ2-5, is DTGVSQNPRHKITKRGQNVTFRCDPISEHNRLYWYRQTLGQGPEFLTYFQNEAQLEKSRLLSDRFSAERPKGSFSTLEIQRTEQGDSAMYLCASSLTGGAETQYFGPGTRLLVL.

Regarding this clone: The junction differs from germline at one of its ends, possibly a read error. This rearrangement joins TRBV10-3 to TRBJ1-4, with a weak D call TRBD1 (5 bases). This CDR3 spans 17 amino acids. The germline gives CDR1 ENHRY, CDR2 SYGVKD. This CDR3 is CASSDTVEGATNEKLFF. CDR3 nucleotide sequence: TGTGCCAGCAGTGACACAGTTGAAGGGGCAACTAATGAAAAACTGTTTTTT.

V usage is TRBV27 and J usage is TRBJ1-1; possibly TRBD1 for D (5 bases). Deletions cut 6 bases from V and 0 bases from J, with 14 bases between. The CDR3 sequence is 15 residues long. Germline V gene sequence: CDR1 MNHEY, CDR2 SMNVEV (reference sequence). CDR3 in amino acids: CASRINGGMNTEAFF. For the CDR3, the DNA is TGTGCCAGCAGGATAAATGGGGGTATGAACACTGAAGCTTTCTTT.

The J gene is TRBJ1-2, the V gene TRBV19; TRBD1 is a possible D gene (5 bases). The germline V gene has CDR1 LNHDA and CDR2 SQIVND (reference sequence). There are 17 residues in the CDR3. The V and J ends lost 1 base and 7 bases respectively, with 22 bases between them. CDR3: CASSIAVTEWLGGGYTF. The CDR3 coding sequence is TGTGCCAGTAGTATAGCTGTCACAGAGTGGCTCGGGGGTGGCTACACCTTC.

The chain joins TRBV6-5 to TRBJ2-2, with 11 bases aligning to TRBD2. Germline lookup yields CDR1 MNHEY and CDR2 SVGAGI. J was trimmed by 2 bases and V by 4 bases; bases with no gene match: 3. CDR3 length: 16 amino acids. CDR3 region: CASSFGLAGNTGELFF. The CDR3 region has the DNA TGTGCCAGCAGTTTCGGACTAGCGGGTAACACCGGGGAGCTGTTTTTT.

CDR3 region: CASSKETSGALLDEQFF. The DNA for the CDR3 is TGTGCCAGCAGCAAAGAAACATCGGGGGCCCTCTTGGATGAGCAGTTCTTC. The chain recombines TRBV21-1 with TRBJ2-1. TRBV21-1 is noted as a pseudogene. The CDR3 is 17 residues long.

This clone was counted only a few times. For the CDR3, the DNA is TGCGCCAGCAGACACAGGGGGCTAGACACCGGGGAGCTGTTTTTT. Protein sequence: CASRHRGLDTGELFF. This chain uses TRBV5-1 with TRBJ2-2; 9 positions match TRBD1. The CDR3 has 15 residues. CDR1 and CDR2 from the germline V gene are SGHRS and YFSETQ. J was trimmed by 3 bases and V by 5 bases; bases with no gene match: 5.

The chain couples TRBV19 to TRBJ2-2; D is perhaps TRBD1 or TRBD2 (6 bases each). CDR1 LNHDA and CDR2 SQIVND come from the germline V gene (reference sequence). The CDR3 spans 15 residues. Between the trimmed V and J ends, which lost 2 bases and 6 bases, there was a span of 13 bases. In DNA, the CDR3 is TGTGCCAGTAGTATACAGGGGCGCGGGGCCGGGGAGCTGTTTTTT. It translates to CASSIQGRGAGELFF.